In this sample, the clone carrying this T cell receptor (beta chain) turned up once. The antigen remains unidentified. Exclusion followed for patients with uncontrolled infection, other autoimmune disease, pregnancy or lactation. PBMCs were derived from around 10 ml fresh peripheral blood. The V and J ends lost 1 base and 1 base, in that order; junction bases with no gene match: 9. CDR3 length: 18 residues. Germline V gene lookup returns CDR1 SGHTA and CDR2 FQGNSA. TCR beta CDR3 regions were amplified from RNA. Carried out on the TCR CDR3, a first-round RT-PCR used the HTBI primer set. Each CDR3 protein gets one entry after TCRdb re-called the multiplex PCR reads with MiXCR. The data contain hundreds of thousands of distinct CDR3 sequences, 16% of them seen just once; the ten biggest clones take up around 30%. This specimen belongs to a study of T cells in Graves' hyperthyroidism and ophthalmopathy. Study-wide results and caveats: Most thyroid-expanded clonotypes above 0.001 were also found in blood. Median prediction lead before ophthalmopathy onset was 5 to 7 months with the model.

The chain joins TRBV7-2 to TRBJ2-5, with 10 bases lining up with TRBD1. Sequencing was carried out using blood. The TCR comes from a woman in her late teens or twenties with Graves' ophthalmopathy. CDR3 in DNA: TGTGCCAGCAGCTTAGGCGGGACAGGGGACGGAGGCCAAGAGACCCAGTACTTC. Translated: CASSLGGTGDGGQETQYF.